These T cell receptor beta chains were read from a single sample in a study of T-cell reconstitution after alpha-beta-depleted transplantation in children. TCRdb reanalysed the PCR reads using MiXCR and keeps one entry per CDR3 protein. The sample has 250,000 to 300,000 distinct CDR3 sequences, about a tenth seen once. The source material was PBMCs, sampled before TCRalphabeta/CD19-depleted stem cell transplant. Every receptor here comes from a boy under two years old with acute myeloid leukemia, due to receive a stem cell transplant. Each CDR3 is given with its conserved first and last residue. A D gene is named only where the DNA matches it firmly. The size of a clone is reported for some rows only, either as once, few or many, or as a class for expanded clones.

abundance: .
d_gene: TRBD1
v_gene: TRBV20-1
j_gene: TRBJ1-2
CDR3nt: TGCAGTGCTCTAGGGGTCGACAGGGCCTTCTATGGCTACACCTTC
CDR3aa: CSALGVDRAFYGYTF

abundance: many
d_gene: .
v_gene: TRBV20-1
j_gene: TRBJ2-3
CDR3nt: TGCAGTGCTAGACGGGGTTTGAGGGATACGCAGTATTTT
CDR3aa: CSARRGLRDTQYF

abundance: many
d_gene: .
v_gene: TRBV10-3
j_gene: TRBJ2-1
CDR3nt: TGTGCCATCAGTGAGCCTGCTTGGTTGTTGGGCTCCTACAATGAGCAGTTCTTC
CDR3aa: CAISEPAWLLGSYNEQFF

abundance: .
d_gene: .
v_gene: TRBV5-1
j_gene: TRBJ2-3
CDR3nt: TGCGCCAGCAGCTCGAGCTTCACAGATACGCAGTATTTT
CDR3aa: CASSSSFTDTQYF

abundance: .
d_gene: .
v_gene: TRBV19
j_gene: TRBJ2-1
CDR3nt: TGTGCCACCTCCCGGGACCCTCTATACAATGAGCAGTTCTTC
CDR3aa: CATSRDPLYNEQFF

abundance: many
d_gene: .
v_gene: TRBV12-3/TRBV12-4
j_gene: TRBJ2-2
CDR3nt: TGTGCCAGCAGTTTACGCCACCTCGCCACCGGGGAGCTGTTTTTT
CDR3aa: CASSLRHLATGELFF

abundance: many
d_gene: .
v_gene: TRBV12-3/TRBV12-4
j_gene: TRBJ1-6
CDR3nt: TGTGCCAGCAGGGGGGGTGGGAATTCACCCCTCCACTTT
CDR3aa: CASRGGGNSPLHF

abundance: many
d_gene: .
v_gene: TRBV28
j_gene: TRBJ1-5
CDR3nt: TGTGCCAGCAGTCCGGGACCCCGCAATCAGCCCCAGCATTTT
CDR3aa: CASSPGPRNQPQHF

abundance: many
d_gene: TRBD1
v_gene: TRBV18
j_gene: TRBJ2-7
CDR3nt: TGTGCCAGCTCACCACGGACAGGACGAGGGTACGAGCAGTACTTC
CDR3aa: CASSPRTGRGYEQYF

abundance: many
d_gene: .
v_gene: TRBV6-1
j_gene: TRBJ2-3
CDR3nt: TGTGCCAGCAGTGAGGAGGCAGGGTCGACAGATACGCAGTATTTT
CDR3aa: CASSEEAGSTDTQYF

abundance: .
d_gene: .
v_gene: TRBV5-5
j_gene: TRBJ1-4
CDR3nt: TGTGCCAGGAGCTCCGCCTTGGAGTGGCGGACTAGGGGTACTGCAACTAATGAAAAACTGTTTTTT
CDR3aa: CARSSALEWRTRGTATNEKLFF

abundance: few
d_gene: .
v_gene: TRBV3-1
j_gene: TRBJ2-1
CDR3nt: TGTGCCAGCAGCCAAGGTCCAGGGTTTAGTGAGCAGTTCTTC
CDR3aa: CASSQGPGFSEQFF

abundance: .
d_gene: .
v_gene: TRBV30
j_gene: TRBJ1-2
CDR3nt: TGTGCCTGGAGTGTACAGGCGGGCAATTCTGGCTACACCTTC
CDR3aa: CAWSVQAGNSGYTF

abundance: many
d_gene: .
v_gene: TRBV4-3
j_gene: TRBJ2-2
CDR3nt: TGCGCCAGCAGCCTCGCGAAGAGCAGCACCGGGGAGCTGTTTTTT
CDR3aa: CASSLAKSSTGELFF

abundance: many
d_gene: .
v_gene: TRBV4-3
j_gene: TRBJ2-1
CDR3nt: TGCGCCAGCAGCCAGGGACTTGACTACAATGAGCAGTTCTTC
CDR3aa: CASSQGLDYNEQFF

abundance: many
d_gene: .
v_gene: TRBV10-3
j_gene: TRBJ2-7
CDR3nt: TGTGCCATCCGGGACGGGTCCTACGAGCAGTACTTC
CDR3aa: CAIRDGSYEQYF

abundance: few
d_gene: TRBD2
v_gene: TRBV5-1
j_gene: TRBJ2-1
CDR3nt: TGCGCCAGCACGACTAGCGGGGGACCAAATGAGCAGTTCTTC
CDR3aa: CASTTSGGPNEQFF

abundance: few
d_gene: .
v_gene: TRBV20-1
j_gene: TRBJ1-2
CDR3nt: TGCAGTGCTAGAGACCCTCAGGGAGGGGTCTATGGCTACACCTTC
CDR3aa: CSARDPQGGVYGYTF

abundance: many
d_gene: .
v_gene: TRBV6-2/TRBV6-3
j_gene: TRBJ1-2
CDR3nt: TGTGCCAGCAGTTACTCCGGACGGAGCAGCTATTATGGCTACACCTTC
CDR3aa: CASSYSGRSSYYGYTF

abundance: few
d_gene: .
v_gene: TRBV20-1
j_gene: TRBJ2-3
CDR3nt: TGCAGTGCTAGTGGTACGGGGAACACAGATACGCAGTATTTT
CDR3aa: CSASGTGNTDTQYF

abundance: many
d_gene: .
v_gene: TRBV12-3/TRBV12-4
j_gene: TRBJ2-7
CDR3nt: TGTGCCAGCAGCTTCGGAAGTTACGAGCAGTACTTC
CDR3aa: CASSFGSYEQYF

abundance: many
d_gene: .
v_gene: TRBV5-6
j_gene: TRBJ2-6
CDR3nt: TGTGCCAGCAGCTTAAGGGGGGCTGGGGCCAACGTCCTGACTTTC
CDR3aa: CASSLRGAGANVLTF

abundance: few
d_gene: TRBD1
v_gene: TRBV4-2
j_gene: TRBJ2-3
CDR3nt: TGTGCCAGCAGCCAGTACAGGGGGCGATCTGGGACAGATACGCAGTATTTT
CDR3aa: CASSQYRGRSGTDTQYF

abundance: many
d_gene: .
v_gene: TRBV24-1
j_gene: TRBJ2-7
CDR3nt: TGTGCCACCAGTGATCCGCCCGGGGACGAGCAGTACTTC
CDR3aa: CATSDPPGDEQYF

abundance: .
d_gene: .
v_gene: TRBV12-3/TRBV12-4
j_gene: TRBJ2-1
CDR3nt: TGTGCCAGCCAACCCGGGGCTGGAATCTACAATGAGCAGTTCTTC
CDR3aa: CASQPGAGIYNEQFF

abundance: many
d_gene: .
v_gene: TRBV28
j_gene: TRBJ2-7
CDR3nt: TGTGCCAGCAGTTCCCCGACCTACGAGCAGTACTTC
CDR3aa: CASSSPTYEQYF

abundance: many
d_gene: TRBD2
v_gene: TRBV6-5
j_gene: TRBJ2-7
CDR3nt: TGTGCCAGCAGTTACGGGCTAGCGGGGGGGACCTACGAGCAGTACTTC
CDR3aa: CASSYGLAGGTYEQYF

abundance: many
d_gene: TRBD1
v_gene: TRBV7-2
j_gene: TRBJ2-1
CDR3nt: TGTGCCAGCAGCTTAGAACAGGGGTTTGTATACAATGAGCAGTTCTTC
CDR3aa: CASSLEQGFVYNEQFF

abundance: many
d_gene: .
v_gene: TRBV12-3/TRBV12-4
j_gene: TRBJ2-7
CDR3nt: TGTGCCAGCAGTCCCCAGGGCCGAGGGCAGTACTTC
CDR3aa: CASSPQGRGQYF

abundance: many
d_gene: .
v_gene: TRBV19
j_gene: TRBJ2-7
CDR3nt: TGTGCCAGTAGTATCGGCAGGGCCTACGAGCAGTACTTC
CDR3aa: CASSIGRAYEQYF

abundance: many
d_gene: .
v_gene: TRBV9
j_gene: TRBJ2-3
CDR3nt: TGTGCCAGCAGCGTAGAGGGACTCCAGAGTGATACGCAGTATTTT
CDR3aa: CASSVEGLQSDTQYF

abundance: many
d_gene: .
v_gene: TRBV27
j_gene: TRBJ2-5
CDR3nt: TGTGCCAGCAGTTTAGGGGTAGCAACTGAGACCCAGTACTTC
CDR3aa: CASSLGVATETQYF

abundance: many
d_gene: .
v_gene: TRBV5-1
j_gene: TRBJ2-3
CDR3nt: TGCGCCAGCAGCTTTACGACAGAGCCCACAGATACGCAGTATTTT
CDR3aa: CASSFTTEPTDTQYF

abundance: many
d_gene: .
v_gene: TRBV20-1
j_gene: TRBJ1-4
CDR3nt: TGCAGTGCTAGTAACGGTTTGGGGCAGGGGAGAAAACTGTTTTTT
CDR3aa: CSASNGLGQGRKLFF

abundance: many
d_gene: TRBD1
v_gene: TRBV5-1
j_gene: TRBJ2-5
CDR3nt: TGCGCCAGCAGCTTGGCCGGGACAGGTCAAGAGACCCAGTACTTC
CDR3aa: CASSLAGTGQETQYF

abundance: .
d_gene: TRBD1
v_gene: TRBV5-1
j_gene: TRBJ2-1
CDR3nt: TGCGCCAGCAGCTTGGGGACAGGGATTGAGCAGTTCTTC
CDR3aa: CASSLGTGIEQFF

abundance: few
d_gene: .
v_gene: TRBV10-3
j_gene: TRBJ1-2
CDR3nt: TGTGCCATCAGTGTGGGCACTCAAGGGTATGGCTACACCTTC
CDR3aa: CAISVGTQGYGYTF

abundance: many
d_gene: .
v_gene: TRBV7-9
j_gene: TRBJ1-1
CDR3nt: TGTGCCAGCAGCTTAGTTGTACGGAACACTGAAGCTTTCTTT
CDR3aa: CASSLVVRNTEAFF

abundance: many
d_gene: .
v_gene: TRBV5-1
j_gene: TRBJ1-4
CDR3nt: TGCGCCAGCAGCCGAGCGTCTAATGAAAAACTGTTTTTT
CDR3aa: CASSRASNEKLFF

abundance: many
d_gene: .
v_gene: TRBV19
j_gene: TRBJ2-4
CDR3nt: TGTGCCAGTAGTATATTCGGGGGTTCCAAAAACATTCAGTACTTC
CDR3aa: CASSIFGGSKNIQYF

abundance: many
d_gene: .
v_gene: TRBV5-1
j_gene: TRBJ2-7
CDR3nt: TGCGCCAGCAGAGGTCTAACCTACGAGCAGTACTTC
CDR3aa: CASRGLTYEQYF

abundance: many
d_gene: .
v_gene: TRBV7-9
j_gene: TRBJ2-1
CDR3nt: TGTGCCAGCAGCTTAGCGCTCAGGGGAATTAACAATGAGCAGTTCTTC
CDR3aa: CASSLALRGINNEQFF

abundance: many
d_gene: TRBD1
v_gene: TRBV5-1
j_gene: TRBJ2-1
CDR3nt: TGCGCCAGCAGCGTGGGACAGGAGCAGTTCTTC
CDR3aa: CASSVGQEQFF

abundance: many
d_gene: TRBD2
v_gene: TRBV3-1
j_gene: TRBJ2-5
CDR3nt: TGTGCCAGCAGCCCGGGAGGTTACCAGTACTTC
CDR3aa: CASSPGGYQYF

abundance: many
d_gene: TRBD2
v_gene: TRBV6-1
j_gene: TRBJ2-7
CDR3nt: TGTGCCAGCAGAGCAATAGCGGGCTACGAGCAGTACTTC
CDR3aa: CASRAIAGYEQYF